The sequence of this TCR beta chain was determined in a study of beta chain features in type 1 diabetes. Broader study findings: A moderate, significant TCRB CDR3 shortening appeared in type 1 diabetes across four CD4+ subsets.

Researchers reported sorting CD4+ naive, central memory, regulatory and stem cell-like memory cells via CD45RO/CCR7/CD25/CD127/CD95/CD27. Expressed TCRB transcripts got sequenced, as all isolated RNA was reverse transcribed. Some clones are missing from TCRdb's copy, which holds only in-frame ones; the method was immunoSEQ multiplex PCR. The sample holds about 120,000 clones; over 15% are singletons and the top ten take around 2.5%. Trimming removed 1 base from V and 3 bases from J, with 9 bases in between. The CDR3 runs to 14 residues. Germline CDR1 LGHNA, CDR2 YNFKEQ. This clone has more than one count but fewer than ten. Its antigen is currently unknown.

Input material: central memory CD4+ T cells from blood. This sequence was found in a man aged 25 to 45 with type 1 diabetes. The chain couples TRBV4-2 to TRBJ2-5; D call uncertain. Here the CDR3 DNA reads TGTGCCAGCAGCCAAGGTCCCGGAAAAGAGACCCAGTACTTC. Protein product: CASSQGPGKETQYF.